Below, one TCR beta chain is given with its context. The data derive from a study of Ad26.COV2.S vaccination and SARS-CoV-2 variants. Treatment described: around 19 received Ad26.COV2.S at low or high dose, single or two shots; several received placebo; per-sample allocation not given. Sample collection was performed on day 63 after the first vaccine or placebo injection. Based in Boston, the donor was an adult of 18-55 years. Vaccination used an Ad26 vector expressing Wuhan-strain SARS-CoV-2 spike. Produced via immunoSEQ multiplex PCR; TCRdb's table is partial and in-frame only. The sample records 300,000 to 400,000 clones, about 85% being singletons. This CDR3 comprises 14 residues. The germline gives CDR1 SGHAT, CDR2 FQNNGV. V dropped 8 bases and J dropped 2; count of bases not matched to a gene: 9.

Here the sequenced sample was peripheral blood, taken in a trial of Ad26.COV2.S vaccine versus placebo. This rearrangement joins TRBV11-2 to TRBJ2-7; 7 bases agree with TRBD1. This TCR derives from a person between 18 and 65 years old who received the Ad26.COV2.S COVID-19 vaccine or a placebo. The CDR3 here is CASGRPGQPYEQYF. The DNA of the CDR3 is TGTGCCAGCGGACGACCGGGACAGCCCTACGAGCAGTACTTC.